This TCR beta chain was sequenced during a study of identical twins. General study points: For out-of-frame beta sequences, excess twin sharing was weaker. Where out-of-frame alpha sequences were twin-shared, they showed excess low generation probability. The authors noted that invariant MAIT and iNKT cells could partly confound zero-insertion analyses. A lower insertion count was a feature of abundant cord blood beta clonotypes, with no such feature in memory repertoires.

With regard to this clonotype: Its antigen is still unknown.

In TCRdb, the 5' RACE reads were re-called with MiXCR into one record per CDR3 protein. The sample holds more than 200,000 distinct CDR3 sequences, roughly 13% seen once. The length of the CDR3 is 13 residues. Deletions cut 4 bases from V and 5 bases from J, with 11 bases between. The sequenced sample was memory (CD45RO+) T cells sorted from blood. The TCR originated in a woman between 18 and 29 years old in good health. The genes are TRBV12-3 or TRBV12-4 and TRBJ1-1; unclear D gene. The CDR3 reads CASSSARWTEAFF. The CDR3 coding sequence is TGTGCCAGCAGTTCGGCACGGTGGACTGAAGCTTTCTTT.